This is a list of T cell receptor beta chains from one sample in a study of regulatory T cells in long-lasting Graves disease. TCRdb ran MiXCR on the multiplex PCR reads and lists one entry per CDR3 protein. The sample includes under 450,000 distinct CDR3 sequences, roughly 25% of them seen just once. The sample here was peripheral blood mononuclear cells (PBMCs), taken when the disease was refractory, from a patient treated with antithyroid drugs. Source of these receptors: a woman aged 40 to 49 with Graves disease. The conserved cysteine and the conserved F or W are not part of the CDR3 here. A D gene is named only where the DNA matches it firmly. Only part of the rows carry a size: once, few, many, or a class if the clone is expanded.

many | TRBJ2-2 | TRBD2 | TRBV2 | ASSGRAVDTGELF
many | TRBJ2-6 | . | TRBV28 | ASSRRPSGANVLT
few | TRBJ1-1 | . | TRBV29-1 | SVETQGFNTEAF
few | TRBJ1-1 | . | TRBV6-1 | ASSAGLEAF
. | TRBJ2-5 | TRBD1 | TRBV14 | ASSQEGRTGWETQY
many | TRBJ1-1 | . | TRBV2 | ASGFTGEAF
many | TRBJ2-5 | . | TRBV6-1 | ASSTGLKFLDQY
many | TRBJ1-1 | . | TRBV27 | ASSPYREGTEAF
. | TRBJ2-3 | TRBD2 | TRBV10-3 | AISDRLAGVGRRDTQY
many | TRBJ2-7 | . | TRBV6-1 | AVQSALSYEQY
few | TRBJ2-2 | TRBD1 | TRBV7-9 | ASDPGQGTGELF
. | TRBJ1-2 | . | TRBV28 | ASSSGGNYGYT
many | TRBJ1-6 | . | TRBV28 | ASTVSGPLH
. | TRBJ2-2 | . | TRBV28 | ASSSQGTGELV
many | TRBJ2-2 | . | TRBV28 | ASSLLGYTGELF
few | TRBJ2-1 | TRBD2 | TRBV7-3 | ASSLSGGSSYNEQF
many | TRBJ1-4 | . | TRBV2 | ASLQGTNEKLF
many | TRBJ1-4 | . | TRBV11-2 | ASSLASQGFEKLF
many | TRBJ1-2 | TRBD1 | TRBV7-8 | ASSRGTGGAYGYT
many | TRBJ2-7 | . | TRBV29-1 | SVVLDTSYEQY
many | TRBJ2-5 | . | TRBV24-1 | ATSDLRPGKETQY
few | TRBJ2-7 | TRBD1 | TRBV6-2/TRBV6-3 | ASSTPGRGSYEQY
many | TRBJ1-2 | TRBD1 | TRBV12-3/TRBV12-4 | ASSPLQGVNGYT
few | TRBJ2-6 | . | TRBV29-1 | SVEDRHSGANVLT